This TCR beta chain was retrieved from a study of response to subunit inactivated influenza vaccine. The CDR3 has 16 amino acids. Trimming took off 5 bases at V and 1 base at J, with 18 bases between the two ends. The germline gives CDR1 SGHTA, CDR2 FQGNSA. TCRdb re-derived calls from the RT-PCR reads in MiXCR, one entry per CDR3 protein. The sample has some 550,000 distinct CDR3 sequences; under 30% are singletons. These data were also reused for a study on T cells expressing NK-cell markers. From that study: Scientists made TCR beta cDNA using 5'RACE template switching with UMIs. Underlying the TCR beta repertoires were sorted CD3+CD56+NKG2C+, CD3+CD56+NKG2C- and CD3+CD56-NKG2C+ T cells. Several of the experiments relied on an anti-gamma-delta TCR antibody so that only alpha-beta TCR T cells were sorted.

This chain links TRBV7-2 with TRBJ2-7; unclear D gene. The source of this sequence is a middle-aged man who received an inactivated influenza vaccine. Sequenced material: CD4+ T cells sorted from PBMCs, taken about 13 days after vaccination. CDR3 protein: CASSPISIRASYEQYF. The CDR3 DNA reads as TGTGCCAGCAGCCCCATCTCTATCCGGGCTTCCTACGAGCAGTACTTC.